This TCR beta chain was sequenced in a study of siplizumab effects on memory and regulatory T cells. Regarding the study as a whole: Tregs proliferating in siplizumab cultures lacked confirmation of their suppressive function. Naive T cell populations appeared to exhibit greater diversity than memory cells and appeared to be major alloresponse contributors.

V dropped 5 bases and J dropped 1 base, with 18 bases sitting between them. The CDR3 has 16 residues. From germline, CDR1 is MNHEY and CDR2 SMNVEV (reference sequence). This clone occurred once. The target antigen is unknown. Assay used: immunoSEQ multiplex PCR; TCRdb lists only in-frame clones, some missing. Here the sample spans approximately 100,000 clones, around 95% being singletons. The TCR sequence derives from a human donor in good health. V usage is TRBV27 and J usage is TRBJ2-7; weak D call: TRBD2 (6 bases). Sequencing used Tregs sorted from blood. The CDR3 DNA reads as TGTGCCAGCAGTCCCAACCGACTAGACGGATCCTACGAGCAGTACTTC. Translating gives CASSPNRLDGSYEQYF.